The 23 T cell receptor beta chains listed next were all sequenced from one sample in a study of T-cell reconstitution after alpha-beta-depleted transplantation in children. General study findings and limits: Newly made T cells mostly supplied T-cell counts and diversity one year after transplant.

Which antigens these TCRs recognize remains unknown. Preparing the TCRbeta library involved the use of unique molecular identifiers. TCRdb reprocessed the PCR reads with MiXCR, giving one entry per CDR3 protein. The sample holds around 300,000 distinct CDR3 sequences, over 7.5% seen once. The material sequenced was peripheral blood, taken 360 days after TCRalphabeta/CD19-depleted stem cell transplant. These receptors all come from a female patient aged 2-15 years who had a stem cell transplant for Fanconi anemia, so the T cells may come from the graft donor.

This clonotype was counted ten times or more. This chain connects TRBV6-5 to TRBJ2-2; D is perhaps TRBD1 (5 bases). The CDR3 consists of 16 residues. Per germline, CDR1 MNHEY and CDR2 SVGAGI. V lost 2 bases and J lost 2, with 12 bases in between. As DNA, the CDR3 is TGTGCCAGCAGTTACGCTCAGGGTCTTAACACCGGGGAGCTGTTTTTT. Translating it yields CASSYAQGLNTGELFF.

This clonotype was found many times. The rearrangement uses TRBV6-5 and TRBJ1-5; 7 bases are a match to TRBD1. This CDR3 region has 18 residues. With 8 bases clipped from V and 6 bases from J, the junction kept 22 bases outside the gene matches. Germline V gene sequence: CDR1 MNHEY, CDR2 SVGAGI. CDR3 sequence reads: CASYMAGDRTDFLQPQHF. The CDR3 nucleotides read TGTGCCAGCTACATGGCCGGGGACAGAACTGACTTCCTTCAGCCCCAGCATTTT.

This chain links TRBV7-3 with TRBJ2-2; TRBD1 aligns across 8 bases. Germline assignment: CDR1 SGHTA and CDR2 FQGTGA. The CDR3 loop spans 16 amino acids. J was trimmed by 3 bases and V by 4 bases; bases with no gene match: 7. The CDR3 here is CASSSRQGKDTGELFF. The CDR3 coding sequence is TGTGCCAGCAGCTCACGACAGGGGAAGGACACCGGGGAGCTGTTTTTT.

This clonotype was seen repeatedly, ten times or more. The chain carries TRBV7-2 and TRBJ1-2; D remains ambiguous. This CDR3 has 14 amino acids. The germline V gene has CDR1 SGHTA and CDR2 FQGNSA. The ends were cut back, 5 bases at V and 7 bases at J, with 17 bases in the middle. In DNA, the CDR3 is TGTGCCAGCAGCCGTCCAGACTTAAGCCGTGGCTACACCTTC. It codes for CASSRPDLSRGYTF. Filled out from reference TRBV7-2 and TRBJ1-2, the complete variable domain reads GAGVSQSPSNKVTEKGKDVELRCDPISGHTALYWYRQSLGQGLEFLIYFQGNSAPDKSGLPSDRFSAERTGGSVSTLTIQRTQQEDSAVYLCASSRPDLSRGYTFGSGTRLTVV.

V is TRBV27 and J is TRBJ1-5; possibly TRBD1 for D (5 bases). Germline loops: CDR1 MNHEY, CDR2 SMNVEV (reference sequence). The CDR3 totals 14 residues. V was shortened by 5 bases and J by 7 bases, with 15 bases between the two germline ends. The CDR3, as DNA: TGTGCCAGCAGTCTTCTGGGACCAGAACAGCCCCAGCATTTT. Translated, it gives CASSLLGPEQPQHF.

This chain uses TRBV5-1 with TRBJ2-3, with 14 nucleotides matching TRBD2. This CDR3 comprises 19 residues. CDR1 and CDR2 from the germline V gene are SGHRS and YFSETQ. V dropped 3 bases and J dropped 0; count of bases not matched to a gene: 9. The CDR3: CASSSGLAGVPSSTDTQYF. CDR3 nucleotide sequence: TGCGCCAGCAGCTCGGGACTAGCGGGGGTGCCCTCTAGCACAGATACGCAGTATTTT. Complete variable domain (other parts from reference TRBV5-1 and TRBJ2-3): KAGVTQTPRYLIKTRGQQVTLSCSPISGHRSVSWYQQTPGQGLQFLFEYFSETQRNKGNFPGRFSGRQFSNSRSEMNVSTLELGDSALYLCASSSGLAGVPSSTDTQYFGPGTRLTVL.

This sequence joins TRBV18 and TRBJ2-5; TRBD2 matches 7 bases. CDR1 and CDR2 from the germline V gene are KGHSH and LQKENI. The ends lost 8 bases at V and 0 bases at J; junction bases unmatched: 9. The CDR3 is made up of 15 amino acids. The DNA for the CDR3 is TGTGCCAGCACGACTAGCATCCTGTACCAAGAGACCCAGTACTTC. As protein: CASTTSILYQETQYF. Together with reference TRBV18 and TRBJ2-5, the CDR3 gives the full variable domain: NAGVMQNPRHLVRRRGQEARLRCSPMKGHSHVYWYRQLPEEGLKFMVYLQKENIIDESGMPKERFSAEFPKEGPSILRIQQVVRGDSAAYFCASTTSILYQETQYFGPGTRLLVL.

The chain carries TRBV29-1 and TRBJ2-2; D tentatively reads TRBD1 or TRBD2 (6 bases each). Between the trimmed V and J ends, which lost 2 bases and 0 bases, there was a span of 13 bases. Germline V gene sequence: CDR1 SQVTM, CDR2 ANQGSEA. The CDR3 has 16 amino acids. The CDR3 sequence is CSVETGAGTNTGELFF. The CDR3 coding sequence is TGCAGCGTTGAAACGGGGGCGGGAACGAACACCGGGGAGCTGTTTTTT.

This clonotype was recorded at least ten times. The chain recombines TRBV30 with TRBJ2-7, with D perhaps TRBD1 (6 bases). The CDR3 length is 15 residues. Trimming shortened V by 1 base and J by 5 bases, and 18 bases separated the two germline ends. Germline CDR1 and CDR2: GTSNPN and SVGIG (reference sequence). The CDR3 reads CAWSGQAIFINEQYF. CDR3 DNA: TGTGCCTGGAGTGGACAGGCAATCTTTATCAACGAGCAGTACTTC. The whole variable domain, remainder taken from reference TRBV30 and TRBJ2-7, is SQTIHQWPATLVQPVGSPLSLECTVEGTSNPNLYWYRQAAGRGLQLLFYSVGIGQISSEVPQNLSASRPQDRQFILSSKKLLLSDSGFYLCAWSGQAIFINEQYFGPGTRLTVT.

This clonotype was found a few times. J is TRBJ2-3 and V is TRBV7-6; 7 nucleotides align to TRBD1. Per the germline V gene, CDR1 is SGHVS and CDR2 is FNYEAQ. V dropped 5 bases and J dropped 4; count of bases not matched to a gene: 6. The CDR3 sequence is 14 residues long. CDR3 amino acids: CASSIRQGSDTQYF. The CDR3, as DNA: TGTGCCAGCAGCATCAGACAGGGTTCAGATACGCAGTATTTT.

This clonotype showed up just a few times. This CDR3 reads CASSSTPGGLYQETQYF. CDR3 bases: TGCGCCAGCAGCTCGACCCCGGGGGGTCTTTACCAAGAGACCCAGTACTTC. This chain joins TRBV5-1 and TRBJ2-5; 7 nucleotides agree with TRBD2. With V trimmed by 3 bases and J by 0 bases, 11 bases remained unmatched. The CDR3 covers 17 residues. Germline V lookup: CDR1 SGHRS, CDR2 YFSETQ.

The sample holds many counts of this clonotype. This chain joins TRBV5-6 and TRBJ2-2; D unresolved. The CDR3 is made up of 17 amino acids. V was trimmed by 0 bases and J by 2 bases, leaving 14 bases between them. Germline lookup yields CDR1 SGHDT and CDR2 YYEEEE. This chain's CDR3 is CASSLGTYTLNTGELFF. In DNA form, the CDR3 reads TGTGCCAGCAGCTTGGGGACGTATACCTTAAACACCGGGGAGCTGTTTTTT. The variable domain in full, completed from reference TRBV5-6 and TRBJ2-2, reads DAGVTQSPTHLIKTRGQQVTLRCSPKSGHDTVSWYQQALGQGPQFIFQYYEEEERQRGNFPDRFSGHQFPNYSSELNVNALLLGDSALYLCASSLGTYTLNTGELFFGEGSRLTVL.

Only a few counts were recorded for this clonotype. This chain uses TRBV24-1 with TRBJ2-5; unclear D gene. V shed 0 bases and J shed 5 bases, with 15 bases lying between them. Germline CDR1 reads KGHDR; CDR2 reads SFDVKD. The CDR3 has 16 residues. In DNA form, the CDR3 reads TGTGCCACCAGTGATTTGCAGAGTTTCAGATTGGAGACCCAGTACTTC. Translated: CATSDLQSFRLETQYF.

This clonotype showed up many times. The chain joins TRBV28 to TRBJ2-3; tentative D call: TRBD2 (6 bases). V was clipped by 5 bases and J by 3 bases, with 15 bases between them. In germline, CDR1 is MDHEN, CDR2 SYDVKM. The length of the CDR3 is 15 residues. The CDR3 region is CASSLLKAGTDTQYF. The CDR3 bases are TGTGCCAGCAGTCTTCTAAAAGCGGGTACAGATACGCAGTATTTT.

Ten or more counts support this clonotype. This sequence joins TRBV12-3 or TRBV12-4 and TRBJ2-2; 10 bases are shared with TRBD2. J gave up 2 bases and V 2 bases, and 8 bases lay outside the gene matches. The CDR3 covers 18 residues. The CDR3 sequence is CASSLLPSGGLNTGELFF. The CDR3 region has the DNA TGTGCCAGCAGTTTACTGCCTAGCGGGGGCCTCAACACCGGGGAGCTGTTTTTT.

In this sample, this clonotype turned up a few times. The DNA for the CDR3 is TGTGCCAGCAGTCGAAGGGGGACCCAGTACTTC. Translation gives CASSRRGTQYF. The chain carries TRBV6-6 and TRBJ2-5; maybe TRBD1 (5 bases). Germline V lookup: CDR1 MNHNY, CDR2 SVGAGI (reference sequence). The ends were cut back, 5 bases at V and 7 bases at J, with 8 bases in the middle. The CDR3 runs to 11 residues.

This clonotype was counted a few times. The chain links TRBV11-2 to TRBJ2-2; 9 bases are shared with TRBD2. CDR1 and CDR2 (germline): SGHAT, FQNNGV. J was trimmed by 0 bases and V by 1 base; bases with no gene match: 6. The CDR3 covers 18 residues. The CDR3 is CASSLVPSGAANTGELFF. Written as DNA, the CDR3 is TGTGCCAGCAGCTTAGTTCCTAGCGGGGCCGCGAACACCGGGGAGCTGTTTTTT.

This clonotype was counted at least ten times. J is TRBJ2-6 and V is TRBV5-1; D perhaps matches TRBD2 (5 bases). The V gene's germline CDR1 is SGHRS and CDR2 YFSETQ. The CDR3 spans 16 residues. V was cut by 1 base and J by 1 base, with 9 bases left in between. Here the CDR3 DNA reads TGCGCCAGCAGCTTGAATTCGGGATCTGGGGCCAACGTCCTGACTTTC. Translating it yields CASSLNSGSGANVLTF.

At least ten counts were recorded for this clonotype. The chain is built from TRBV20-1 and TRBJ2-5; tentatively, D is TRBD1 (6 bases). The CDR3 has 10 amino acids. V gave up 3 bases and J gave up 7 bases, with 6 bases separating them. Germline V gene lookup returns CDR1 DFQATT and CDR2 SNEGSKA (reference sequence). Written as DNA, the CDR3 is TGCAGTGCTAGCAGGGGGACCCAGTACTTC. Amino acids: CSASRGTQYF.

V and J are TRBV28 and TRBJ1-5; 8 bases agree with TRBD1. The CDR3 sequence is 18 residues long. The germline gives CDR1 MDHEN, CDR2 SYDVKM. V was pared by 5 bases and J by 3 bases, with 15 bases of the junction left unmatched. The CDR3 is CASSPRSGGVLANQPQHF. The CDR3 bases are TGTGCCAGCAGTCCTCGATCAGGGGGCGTTTTGGCCAATCAGCCCCAGCATTTT.

This clonotype was observed at least ten times. The rearrangement links TRBV5-1 to TRBJ1-1; TRBD1 aligns across 7 bases. This CDR3 spans 13 amino acids. Germline values: CDR1 SGHRS, CDR2 YFSETQ. Losses at the gene ends were 0 bases for V and 7 bases for J; bases not matched to a gene: 3. The CDR3 bases are TGCGCCAGCAGCTTGGACAGGGGCCATGAAGCTTTCTTT. Translating gives CASSLDRGHEAFF. The full variable domain, completed using reference TRBV5-1 and TRBJ1-1, is KAGVTQTPRYLIKTRGQQVTLSCSPISGHRSVSWYQQTPGQGLQFLFEYFSETQRNKGNFPGRFSGRQFSNSRSEMNVSTLELGDSALYLCASSLDRGHEAFFGQGTRLTVV.

The chain employs TRBV7-9 and TRBJ1-5; 10 bases are a match to TRBD1. V lost 8 bases, J lost 3 bases, and 4 bases stayed unmatched. The CDR3 is 14 amino acids. The germline V gene encodes CDR1 SEHNR and CDR2 FQNEAQ (reference sequence). In DNA, the CDR3 is TGTGCCAGCTCCGGGACAGGGGACAATCAGCCCCAGCATTTT. Protein sequence: CASSGTGDNQPQHF.

This clonotype has at least ten counts. This chain links TRBV11-2 with TRBJ1-2; no definite D call. Germline V gene sequence: CDR1 SGHAT, CDR2 FQNNGV. The CDR3 is 13 residues long. V lost 3 bases to trimming and J lost 2 bases, with 7 bases between them. Here the CDR3 DNA reads TGTGCCAGCAGCTTTGCACAGAACTATGGCTACACCTTC. Translated, it gives CASSFAQNYGYTF.